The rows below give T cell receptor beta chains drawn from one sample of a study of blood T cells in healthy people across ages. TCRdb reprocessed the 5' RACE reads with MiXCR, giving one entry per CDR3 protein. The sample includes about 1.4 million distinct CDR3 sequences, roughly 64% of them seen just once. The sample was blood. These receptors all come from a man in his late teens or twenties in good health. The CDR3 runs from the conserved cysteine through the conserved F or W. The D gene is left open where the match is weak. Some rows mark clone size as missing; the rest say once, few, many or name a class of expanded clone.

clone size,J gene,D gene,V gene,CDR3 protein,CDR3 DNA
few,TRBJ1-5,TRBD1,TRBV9,CASSATYDRVNQPQHF,TGTGCCAGCAGCGCAACTTATGACAGGGTGAATCAGCCCCAGCATTTT
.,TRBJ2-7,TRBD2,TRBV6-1,CASSEGSTAGGPYEQYF,TGTGCCAGCAGTGAAGGCTCGACAGCGGGGGGGCCTTACGAGCAGTACTTC
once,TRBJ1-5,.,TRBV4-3,CASSQGNEGQPQHF,TGCGCCAGCAGCCAAGGAAATGAGGGACAGCCCCAGCATTTT
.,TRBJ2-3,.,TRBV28,CASSPRPSAPILGTQYF,TGTGCCAGCAGCCCCCGTCCTAGCGCGCCCATCCTGGGTACGCAGTATTTT
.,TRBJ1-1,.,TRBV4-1,CASSQDGLRGTEAFF,TGCGCCAGCAGCCAAGATGGCCTTCGCGGGACTGAAGCTTTCTTT
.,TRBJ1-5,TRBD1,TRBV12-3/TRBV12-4,CASSEGTGVQPQHF,TGTGCCAGCAGTGAAGGGACAGGGGTCCAGCCCCAGCATTTT
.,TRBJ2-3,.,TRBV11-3,CASSLLSADTQYF,TGTGCCAGCAGCTTACTATCGGCAGATACGCAGTATTTT
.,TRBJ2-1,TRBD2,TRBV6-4,CASSDKTGTSGMYEQFF,TGTGCCAGCAGTGACAAAACTGGGACTAGCGGGATGTATGAGCAGTTCTTC
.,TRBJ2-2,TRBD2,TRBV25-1,CASSEAGDTGELFF,TGTGCCAGCAGTGAGGCGGGAGACACCGGGGAGCTGTTTTTT
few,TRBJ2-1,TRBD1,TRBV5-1,CASSTGQGAVVFF,TGCGCCAGCAGCACCGGACAGGGGGCTGTTGTGTTCTTC
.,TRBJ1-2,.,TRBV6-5,CASQGPQGYTF,TGTGCCAGTCAGGGACCTCAAGGCTACACCTTC
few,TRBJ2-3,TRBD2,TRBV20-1,CSARPILAEYTDTQYF,TGCAGTGCTCGCCCCATTCTAGCGGAGTACACAGATACGCAGTATTTT
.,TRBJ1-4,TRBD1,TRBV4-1,CASSSPGQGARNEKLFF,TGCGCCAGCAGCTCACCGGGACAGGGAGCCCGTAATGAAAAACTGTTTTTT
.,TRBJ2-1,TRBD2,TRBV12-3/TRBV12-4,CASIINGGDEQFF,TGTGCCAGCATCATCAATGGGGGGGATGAGCAGTTCTTC
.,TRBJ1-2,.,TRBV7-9,CASSFSGSGANYGYTF,TGTGCCAGCAGCTTTTCGGGGAGCGGGGCTAACTATGGCTACACCTTC
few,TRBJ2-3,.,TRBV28,CASSLFADTREDTQYF,TGTGCCAGCAGTTTATTTGCCGACACCCGGGAAGATACGCAGTATTTT
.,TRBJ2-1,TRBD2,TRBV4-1,CASSQEGPAGGPGFF,TGCGCCAGCAGCCAAGAAGGTCCAGCGGGAGGGCCAGGGTTCTTC
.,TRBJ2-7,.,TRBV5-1,CASSLRQDKQYF,TGCGCCAGCAGCCTAAGACAGGATAAGCAGTACTTC